The 9 T cell receptor beta chains in this list originate from one sample, sequenced in a study of cytotoxic CD8 clonotypes in ibrutinib-treated CLL. Some clones are missing from TCRdb's copy, which holds only in-frame ones; the method was immunoSEQ multiplex PCR. The repertoire holds about 270,000 clones, with roughly three quarters as singletons. Here the sequenced sample was PBMCs, taken at disease progression, from a patient treated with ibrutinib. Receptor source: a human donor with chronic lymphocytic leukemia.

This clone occurred a few times. This sample also contains other DNA sequences that code for the same CDR3. The V gene is TRBV29-1, the J gene TRBJ1-2; 10 positions agree with TRBD1. V was pared by 4 bases and J by 4 bases, with 0 bases of the junction left unmatched. The CDR3 is made up of 12 amino acids. CDR1 SQVTM and CDR2 ANQGSEA come from the germline V gene. Written as DNA, the CDR3 is TGCAGCGTTGGGGACAGGGGCTATGGCTACACCTTC. Translation gives CSVGDRGYGYTF.

This sequence joins TRBV27 and TRBJ1-2, with D perhaps TRBD1 (5 bases). This CDR3 comprises 15 residues. Germline assignment: CDR1 MNHEY and CDR2 SMNVEV (reference sequence). V shed 5 bases and J shed 2 bases, with 15 bases lying between them. The CDR3 region is CASSPWMGDNYGYTF. DNA for the CDR3: TGTGCCAGCAGTCCTTGGATGGGGGACAACTATGGCTACACCTTC.

Notes on this clone: This specimen includes other DNA sequences encoding the same CDR3. The chain joins TRBV20-1 to TRBJ2-3; D remains unclear. V was shortened by 0 bases and J by 6 bases, with 4 bases between the two germline ends. Germline-derived CDR1 and CDR2 are DFQATT and SNEGSKA (reference sequence). The length of the CDR3 is 11 residues. DNA of the CDR3: TGCAGTGCTAGAGACTACGATACGCAGTATTTT. Its protein product is CSARDYDTQYF.

This chain connects TRBV7-9 to TRBJ2-7; possible D gene TRBD1, 6 bases. CDR1 and CDR2 from the germline V gene are SEHNR and FQNEAQ (reference sequence). The CDR3 contains 17 residues. V was trimmed by 5 bases and J by 1 base, leaving 21 bases between them. CDR3 DNA: TGTGCCAGCAGCCCAAACATGCTGGGGGCTATGTCCTACGAGCAGTACTTC. Translating it yields CASSPNMLGAMSYEQYF. Filled out from reference TRBV7-9 and TRBJ2-7, the complete variable domain reads DTGVSQNPRHKITKRGQNVTFRCDPISEHNRLYWYRQTLGQGPEFLTYFQNEAQLEKSRLLSDRFSAERPKGSFSTLEIQRTEQGDSAMYLCASSPNMLGAMSYEQYFGPGTRLTVT.

This chain links TRBV29-1 with TRBJ2-2; 7 nucleotides align to TRBD2. This CDR3 contains 15 residues. From germline, CDR1 is SQVTM and CDR2 ANQGSEA. The V gene end was trimmed by 7 bases and the J gene end by 2 bases; junction bases not matched to a gene: 10. The CDR3 bases are TGCAGCGCCGAGACGGGGGAGGGCAACACCGGGGAGCTGTTTTTT. Protein: CSAETGEGNTGELFF.

The genes are TRBV5-1 and TRBJ1-2; possibly TRBD1 for D (6 bases). V dropped 0 bases and J dropped 4 bases, with 16 bases sitting between them. CDR3 length: 16 residues. The V gene's germline CDR1 is SGHRS and CDR2 YFSETQ. The CDR3 here is CASSLASGAAIYGYTF. CDR3 bases: TGCGCCAGCAGCTTGGCCTCGGGGGCTGCAATCTATGGCTACACCTTC.

The chain is built from TRBV5-4 and TRBJ2-7; the D gene is possibly TRBD2 (6 bases). V lost 4 bases and J 7 bases, leaving 15 bases between the germline ends. The CDR3 has 13 residues. CDR1 and CDR2 (germline): SGHNT, YYREEE (reference sequence). The CDR3 region has the DNA TGTGCCAGCAGCCCGGCCGGGGGAGATGAGCAGTACTTC. This codes for CASSPAGGDEQYF.

This chain links TRBV15 with TRBJ1-2; maybe TRBD1 (5 bases). V was trimmed by 0 bases and J by 7 bases, leaving 18 bases between them. The CDR3 is 16 residues long. CDR1 is LNHNV, CDR2 YYDKDF, per germline (reference sequence). CDR3 in DNA: TGTGCCACCAGCAGAGAGGGGGTGGGGCCTTGGCGTGGCTACACCTTC. Translating gives CATSREGVGPWRGYTF. Variable domain in full (rest from reference TRBV15 and TRBJ1-2): DAMVIQNPRYQVTQFGKPVTLSCSQTLNHNVMYWYQQKSSQAPKLLFHYYDKDFNNEADTPDNFQSRRPNTSFCFLDIRSPGLGDTAMYLCATSREGVGPWRGYTFGSGTRLTVV.

The chain combines TRBV7-8 with TRBJ2-3; D is perhaps TRBD1 or TRBD2 (5 bases each). Germline assignment: CDR1 SGHVS and CDR2 FQNEAQ. The V gene lost 3 bases and the J gene lost 2 bases, with 15 bases spanning the gap. The CDR3 is made up of 16 amino acids. CDR3 loop: CASSFGRDPLTDTQYF. For the CDR3, the DNA is TGTGCCAGCAGCTTCGGCCGGGACCCACTCACAGATACGCAGTATTTT.